In this sample, the clone carrying this TCR beta chain turned up many times. RNA transcripts provided the template for amplifying TCR beta CDR3 regions. First-round RT-PCR relied on HTBI primers, and a second-round multiplex PCR came next. TCRdb called the multiplex PCR reads again in MiXCR, with one record for every CDR3 protein. Among 450,000 or so distinct CDR3 sequences listed, approximately 15% were seen once. This entry belongs to a study of Graves' ophthalmopathy and Graves' hyperthyroidism. Patients were diagnosed from clinical symptoms, serum thyroxine, TRAb, thyroid ultrasound and orbital computed tomography. The CDR3 consists of 13 residues. Between the trimmed V and J ends, which lost 5 bases and 2 bases, there was a span of 10 bases.

The specimen sequenced was blood. The TCR sequence derives from a young woman with Graves' ophthalmopathy. The chain links TRBV12-3 or TRBV12-4 to TRBJ2-7; the D gene is possibly TRBD1 (5 bases). CDR3: CASSHQGTYEQYF. CDR3 in DNA: TGTGCCAGCAGTCATCAGGGCACCTACGAGCAGTACTTC.